This T cell receptor (beta chain) was found in a study of cytomegalovirus exposure and HLA in healthy donors. Study as a whole: The study's early data release held around 85 million unique TCRs from HLA-typed donors.

Primers: 60 Vbeta forward and 13 Jbeta reverse. The table came from immunoSEQ multiplex PCR; TCRdb's copy has only in-frame clones and leaves some out. The sample lists about 180,000 clones; roughly four fifths were seen once. The CDR3 contains 15 residues. The V gene end was trimmed by 6 bases and the J gene end by 4 bases; junction bases not matched to a gene: 7. Germline V lookup: CDR1 MDHEN, CDR2 SYDVKM. A word on this clone: Its antigen remains unknown.

While unrecorded immune exposures were likely, the donors were nominally healthy when sampled. Points from the study as a whole: The authors assumed roughly uniform sequencing depth across donors for presence/absence analyses.

The V and J genes are TRBV28 and TRBJ2-1; 9 nucleotides match TRBD2. The sequencing input was PBMCs. The source is a girl aged 5-17 years in good health and CMV-seropositive. The DNA for the CDR3 is TGTGCCAGCAGGGATAGCGGGGGAAAATACAATGAGCAGTTCTTC. This translates into CASRDSGGKYNEQFF.